One sample yielded the 32 T cell receptor beta chains listed below, sequenced in a study of T-cell reconstitution after alpha-beta-depleted transplantation in children listed by TCRdb under 2016. Receptor amplification or capture employed PCR. Instrument used: Illumina HiSeq 2500. TCR libraries were prepared with molecular barcoding, using unique molecular identifiers to normalize TCRbeta repertoire quantification. The public sequencing data were trimmed at Q25 with fastp and processed into clonotypes with MiXCR by TCRdb, which kept only in-frame beta chains. Rows are unified per CDR3 protein, each entry keeping the most common DNA and genes. The sample has around 370,000 distinct CDR3 sequences on record, approximately 10% of them singletons. The ten largest clones represent around 2.5% of the sample. Specimen: PBMCs from the stem cell graft donor, collected from the stem cell graft. Every receptor here comes from a human donor who donated a stem cell graft to a child with acute lymphoblastic leukemia.

This clonotype occurred a few times. V usage is TRBV6-1 and J usage is TRBJ1-4; D is possibly TRBD1 (5 bases). Germline CDR1 is MNHNS and CDR2 is SASEGT. Trimming stripped 3 bases from V and 7 bases from J, with 15 bases between. This CDR3 spans 15 amino acids. CDR3 in amino acids: CASSEPGGVGEKLFF. The CDR3, as DNA: TGTGCCAGCAGTGAGCCGGGGGGGGTGGGTGAAAAACTGTTTTTT.

This clonotype was picked up many times. This sequence joins TRBV5-1 and TRBJ2-7; D uncertain. In germline, CDR1 is SGHRS, CDR2 YFSETQ. V gave up 4 bases and J gave up 4 bases, with 15 bases separating them. The CDR3 totals 14 residues. The CDR3 loop reads CASSPAFAGYEQYF. CDR3 DNA sequence: TGCGCCAGCAGCCCGGCGTTCGCTGGATACGAGCAGTACTTC.

This clonotype was recorded many times. V gene TRBV7-2 combines with J gene TRBJ2-3; possibly TRBD2 for D (5 bases). The germline V and J ends were trimmed by 2 bases and 2 bases, with 11 bases remaining between them. There are 15 residues in the CDR3. Germline CDR1 reads SGHTA; CDR2 reads FQGNSA. CDR3: CASSLRRPDTDTQYF. In DNA, the CDR3 is TGTGCCAGCAGCTTAAGGAGGCCTGACACAGATACGCAGTATTTT.

V usage is TRBV12-3 or TRBV12-4 and J usage is TRBJ1-3; D unclear. Trimming took 5 bases from V and 4 from J, leaving 15 bases between them. This CDR3 spans 15 amino acids. This CDR3 reads CASSPFGMPGNTIYF. CDR3 DNA sequence: TGTGCCAGCAGTCCATTTGGGATGCCCGGAAACACCATATATTTT.

This clonotype was counted only a few times. The CDR3 spells CASSPREGYEQYF. CDR3 DNA: TGCGCCAGCAGCCCCAGGGAGGGTTACGAGCAGTACTTC. V is TRBV4-1 and J is TRBJ2-7; 7 bases are shared with TRBD2. CDR1 is MGHRA, CDR2 YSYEKL, per germline. The J segment lost 4 bases and the V segment lost 4 bases, leaving 4 bases of the junction unmatched. The CDR3 consists of 13 residues.

This rearrangement joins TRBV15 to TRBJ1-2; D ambiguous. The length of the CDR3 is 14 residues. V was shortened by 6 bases and J by 8 bases, with 19 bases between the two germline ends. Germline CDR1 reads LNHNV; CDR2 reads YYDKDF (reference sequence). As DNA, the CDR3 is TGTGCCACCAGAGACACCCGAGACCCACTAGGCTACACCTTC. Its protein product is CATRDTRDPLGYTF.

The chain joins TRBV6-5 to TRBJ2-7; D uncertain. Germline V CDR1 and CDR2: MNHEY, SVGAGI. The CDR3 consists of 15 residues. With 2 bases removed from V and 0 bases from J, the gap between germline ends came to 11 bases. DNA of the CDR3: TGTGCCAGCAGTTACGCCCTCCACTCCTCCTACGAGCAGTACTTC. Amino acids: CASSYALHSSYEQYF.

This clonotype was observed many times. The V and J genes are TRBV4-3 and TRBJ1-1, with D possibly being TRBD1 (5 bases). This CDR3 has 14 residues. V dropped 0 bases and J dropped 4 bases, with 9 bases sitting between them. Per the germline V gene, CDR1 is LGHNA and CDR2 is YSLEER. The CDR3 nucleotides read TGCGCCAGCAGCCAAGACGACAGCCCCACTGAAGCTTTCTTT. Amino acids: CASSQDDSPTEAFF.

Note on this clonotype: A much larger clone is a single base away; this may be a read error. It is likely a read error, because the conserved phenylalanine at the end of the CDR3 is missing. This chain links TRBV27 with TRBJ2-3; the match to TRBD2 covers 13 bases. Per germline, CDR1 MNHEY and CDR2 SMNVEV (reference sequence). The V segment lost 5 bases and the J segment 6 bases; nucleotides outside the gene matches: 8. The CDR3 has 16 amino acids. The CDR3 reads CASSPWTSGSLDTQYL. In DNA form, the CDR3 reads TGTGCCAGCAGTCCCTGGACTAGCGGGAGTTTGGATACGCAGTATTTG.

This clonotype was detected ten times or more. This chain links TRBV7-2 with TRBJ2-5; 7 bases line up with TRBD2. The CDR3 extends over 15 amino acids. Germline lookup yields CDR1 SGHTA and CDR2 FQGNSA. V lost 3 bases, J lost 4 bases, and 8 bases stayed unmatched. The CDR3 loop reads CASSLVAGGRETQYF. The CDR3 nucleotides read TGTGCCAGCAGCTTGGTTGCGGGCGGGAGAGAGACCCAGTACTTC.

This clonotype was observed at least ten times. In nucleotides, the CDR3 is TGTGCCAGCAGTCCGACCTCGGGGCGGACTGAAGCTTTCTTT. As protein: CASSPTSGRTEAFF. The V call is TRBV12-3 or TRBV12-4, the J call TRBJ1-1, with D perhaps TRBD1 (5 bases). Trimming left V 5 bases short and J 5 bases short, with 15 bases between. CDR3 length equals 14 residues.

The J gene is TRBJ2-7, the V gene TRBV20-1; TRBD1 might be the D (6 bases). The germline CDR1 and CDR2 sequences are DFQATT and SNEGSKA (reference sequence). This CDR3 is 14 amino acids long. The ends were cut back, 2 bases at V and 3 bases at J, with 14 bases in the middle. CDR3 protein: CSARKTGGGYEQYF. The CDR3 DNA sequence: TGCAGTGCTAGAAAGACAGGCGGCGGCTACGAGCAGTACTTC.

This sequence joins TRBV7-9 and TRBJ2-1; 10 nucleotides align to TRBD2. CDR3 length: 15 residues. In germline, CDR1 is SEHNR, CDR2 FQNEAQ (reference sequence). With V trimmed by 6 bases and J by 3 bases, 5 bases remained unmatched. The CDR3 region is CASSSSGRIYNEQFF. The CDR3 nucleotides are TGTGCCAGCAGTTCTAGCGGGAGAATCTACAATGAGCAGTTCTTC.

This clonotype was picked up a small number of times. V and J are TRBV5-1 and TRBJ1-2; D is unclear. Germline CDR1 and CDR2: SGHRS and YFSETQ. The CDR3 runs to 13 residues. V lost 2 bases and J 1 base, leaving 6 bases between the germline ends. As DNA, the CDR3 is TGCGCCAGCAGCTTTTCCGATAACTATGGCTACACCTTC. This encodes CASSFSDNYGYTF.

The chain combines TRBV4-3 with TRBJ2-1; 10 nucleotides align to TRBD2. CDR1 is LGHNA, CDR2 YSLEER, per germline. The trim removed 0 bases at V and 4 bases at J, leaving 3 bases unmatched. This CDR3 comprises 16 residues. CDR3 nucleotides: TGCGCCAGCAGCCAAGAAGCGGGAGGGAGTTACAATGAGCAGTTCTTC. Translating it yields CASSQEAGGSYNEQFF.

The J gene is TRBJ2-1, the V gene TRBV29-1; 11 bases fit TRBD2. J was trimmed by 6 bases and V by 0 bases; bases with no gene match: 4. There are 15 residues in the CDR3. CDR1 SQVTM and CDR2 ANQGSEA come from the germline V gene. CDR3 protein: CSVEESSGRANEQFF. CDR3 coding DNA: TGCAGCGTTGAAGAGAGTAGCGGGAGGGCCAATGAGCAGTTCTTC.

The table lists this clonotype with a few counts. CDR3 amino acids: CADGTRGTGELFF. The DNA of the CDR3 is TGTGCCGACGGGACTAGGGGCACCGGGGAGCTGTTTTTT. The chain has TRBV7-9 and TRBJ2-2, with 8 bases identical to TRBD2. The CDR3 has 13 amino acids. The V and J ends lost 11 bases and 4 bases, in that order; junction bases with no gene match: 6. Germline lookup yields CDR1 SEHNR and CDR2 FQNEAQ (reference sequence).

This clonotype was seen more than once but under ten times. J is TRBJ2-3 and V is TRBV5-1; D ambiguous. V lost 0 bases to trimming and J lost 2 bases, with 7 bases between them. CDR1 SGHRS and CDR2 YFSETQ come from the germline V gene. CDR3 length: 14 residues. The chain's CDR3 is CASSLDTITDTQYF. The CDR3, as DNA: TGCGCCAGCAGCTTGGACACAATCACAGATACGCAGTATTTT.

A few counts support this clonotype. The V call is TRBV28, the J call TRBJ2-3, with 10 bases matching TRBD2. The CDR3 runs to 16 residues. Germline CDR1 reads MDHEN; CDR2 reads SYDVKM. V lost 5 bases and J lost 0; bases outside the gene matches: 5. The CDR3 protein is CASSHQTSGSTDTQYF. DNA for the CDR3: TGTGCCAGCAGTCACCAGACTAGCGGGAGCACAGATACGCAGTATTTT.

The table lists this clonotype with many counts. The chain links TRBV9 to TRBJ2-1; D is perhaps TRBD1 or TRBD2 (5 bases each). V lost 0 bases and J 5 bases, leaving 12 bases between the germline ends. The germline gives CDR1 SGDLS, CDR2 YYNGEE. The CDR3 consists of 15 residues. CDR3 DNA: TGTGCCAGCAGCGTAGGAGGGGTTCTGAACAATGAGCAGTTCTTC. Protein product: CASSVGGVLNNEQFF.

This clonotype was observed a handful of times. The rearrangement uses TRBV4-3 and TRBJ2-7; D assignment may be TRBD1 or TRBD2 (5 bases each). The CDR3 totals 17 residues. In germline, CDR1 is LGHNA, CDR2 YSLEER. V dropped 1 base and J dropped 0 bases, with 16 bases sitting between them. The DNA of the CDR3 is TGCGCCAGCAGCCAAGGGCTCGGGGCGAGGAGCTCCTACGAGCAGTACTTC. This encodes CASSQGLGARSSYEQYF.

This clonotype occurred many times. V and J are TRBV27 and TRBJ2-3; possibly TRBD1 for D (5 bases). V dropped 3 bases and J dropped 3 bases, with 13 bases sitting between them. Germline V gene lookup returns CDR1 MNHEY and CDR2 SMNVEV (reference sequence). This CDR3 has 15 residues. The CDR3 region has the DNA TGTGCCAGCAGTTTTCTGGCAGGGCGTACAGATACGCAGTATTTT. This gives the protein CASSFLAGRTDTQYF.

The V call is TRBV7-2, the J call TRBJ1-6; 11 nucleotides agree with TRBD1. CDR1 is SGHTA, CDR2 FQGNSA, per germline. This CDR3 spans 15 amino acids. Trimming removed 6 bases from V and 10 bases from J; junction bases left unmatched: 8. Here the CDR3 DNA reads TGTGCCAGCAGTACTGGACAGGGGGCGCGGTCACCCCTCCACTTT. This translates into CASSTGQGARSPLHF.

The J gene is TRBJ2-7, the V gene TRBV5-5; TRBD1 aligns across 10 bases. CDR1 and CDR2 from the germline V gene are SGHKS and YYEKEE (reference sequence). The CDR3 has 16 amino acids. V shed 1 base, J shed 4 bases, and the junction held 8 bases outside the gene matches. This CDR3 reads CASSLPLTGGTYEQYF. In DNA, the CDR3 is TGTGCCAGCAGCTTGCCGTTGACAGGGGGCACATACGAGCAGTACTTC.

The chain couples TRBV5-1 to TRBJ2-3, with 9 bases lining up with TRBD1. Per the germline V gene, CDR1 is SGHRS and CDR2 is YFSETQ. CDR3 length: 14 residues. Trimming removed 2 bases from V and 5 bases from J; junction bases left unmatched: 3. The DNA for the CDR3 is TGCGCCAGCAGCTTCCCGACAGGGGGAGATACGCAGTATTTT. It is translated as CASSFPTGGDTQYF.

This clonotype was found a few times. A read error may produce the germline difference seen at one junction end. This sequence joins TRBV9 and TRBJ2-3; TRBD1 matches 10 bases. Germline-derived CDR1 and CDR2 are SGDLS and YYNGEE. The CDR3 covers 14 residues. CDR3: CASSIGQGEDAQYF. The DNA of the CDR3 is TGTGCCAGCAGCATCGGACAGGGGGAAGATGCGCAGTATTTT.

Worth noting for this clonotype: The junction differs from germline at one of its ends, possibly a read error. DNA for the CDR3: TGCGCCAGCGGGACAGGGCCCCTCTCTGGGGCCAACGGCCTGACTTTC. Translating it yields CASGTGPLSGANGLTF. V usage is TRBV5-1 and J usage is TRBJ2-6, with 9 bases lining up with TRBD1. The CDR3 runs 16 residues. Germline values: CDR1 SGHRS, CDR2 YFSETQ.

Only a few counts were recorded for this clonotype. This sequence joins TRBV9 and TRBJ1-2, with D tentatively TRBD1 (6 bases). Trimming stripped 0 bases from V and 4 bases from J, with 13 bases between. CDR3 size: 15 residues. Germline V gives CDR1 SGDLS, CDR2 YYNGEE. DNA for the CDR3: TGTGCCAGCAGCGTAGGCGGCAGGGGATCCTATGGCTACACCTTC. Its translation is CASSVGGRGSYGYTF.

This clonotype appeared a few times. The genes are TRBV5-1 and TRBJ1-2; D is uncertain. Germline V gene sequence: CDR1 SGHRS, CDR2 YFSETQ. Trimming pared 5 bases from V and 1 base from J, leaving 21 bases between. This CDR3 contains 17 residues. The CDR3 loop is CASRRTREKTFNYGYTF. As DNA, the CDR3 is TGCGCCAGCAGACGAACTCGGGAGAAAACGTTTAACTATGGCTACACCTTC.

The rearrangement links TRBV13 to TRBJ2-1, with TRBD2 as a possible D gene (6 bases). This CDR3 is 15 amino acids long. Per the germline V gene, CDR1 is PRHDT and CDR2 is FYEKMQ (reference sequence). The germline V and J ends were trimmed by 5 bases and 4 bases, with 15 bases remaining between them. The CDR3 sequence: CASSPGKLAYNEQFF. The CDR3 nucleotides are TGTGCCAGCAGCCCCGGAAAACTAGCTTACAATGAGCAGTTCTTC.

This sequence joins TRBV21-1 and TRBJ2-7. TRBV21-1 corresponds to a pseudogene. The CDR3 extends over 14 amino acids. The CDR3 sequence is CASSKEVRIHEQYF. The CDR3 region has the DNA TGTGCCAGCAGCAAAGAGGTTAGAATCCACGAGCAGTACTTC.

This clonotype was detected many times. The genes are TRBV20-1 and TRBJ2-7, with TRBD1 matching over 11 bases. V shed 0 bases, J shed 3 bases, and the junction held 7 bases outside the gene matches. Germline loops: CDR1 DFQATT, CDR2 SNEGSKA (reference sequence). This CDR3 spans 16 amino acids. CDR3 sequence: CSARDRVGTGGYEQYF. The CDR3 DNA sequence: TGCAGTGCTAGAGATCGAGTAGGGACAGGGGGCTACGAGCAGTACTTC.